The 18 T cell receptor beta chains below were found in one sample sequenced in a study of CD8 T cells in ankylosing spondylitis. Whole-study findings and limits: Blood of patients with ankylosing spondylitis appeared to be characterized by a TCR beta motif of several highly homologous variants.

These receptors' targets are unknown. A single record per CDR3 protein comes from TCRdb applying MiXCR to the 5' RACE reads. This sample has over 600,000 distinct CDR3 sequences, with around 19% found just once. The specimen was blood, either unsorted or a sorted T cell fraction (not recorded which). These receptors originate from a male donor with ankylosing spondylitis.

This clonotype was seen a few times. The J gene is TRBJ1-4, the V gene TRBV5-1; D call uncertain. The germline CDR1 and CDR2 sequences are SGHRS and YFSETQ. This CDR3 comprises 14 residues. The V gene lost 4 bases and the J gene lost 2 bases, with 9 bases spanning the gap. Here the CDR3 DNA reads TGCGCCAGCAGCCCTAATAGGACTAATGAAAAACTGTTTTTT. The encoded protein is CASSPNRTNEKLFF.

In this sample, this clonotype turned up a few times. The chain has TRBV12-3 or TRBV12-4 and TRBJ2-5; possible D gene TRBD1, 5 bases. Trimming shortened V by 1 base and J by 7 bases, and 16 bases separated the two germline ends. The CDR3 runs to 15 residues. The CDR3 here is CASSLGTGLRGTQYF. The CDR3 DNA sequence: TGTGCCAGCAGTTTAGGTACAGGTCTCCGCGGGACCCAGTACTTC.

The gene calls are TRBV20-1 and TRBJ1-5, with 8 bases identical to TRBD1. Germline values: CDR1 DFQATT, CDR2 SNEGSKA (reference sequence). V gave up 0 bases and J gave up 2 bases; unmatched junction bases: 9. This CDR3 has 17 residues. The DNA for the CDR3 is TGCAGTGCTAGAGAAGCTGGACAGGGTGGTGGCAATCAGCCCCAGCATTTT. Protein sequence: CSAREAGQGGGNQPQHF.

J is TRBJ2-6 and V is TRBV9; D ambiguous. CDR1 and CDR2 (germline): SGDLS, YYNGEE. The CDR3 length is 15 residues. The V end was cut by 0 bases, the J end by 2 bases, with 6 bases between. CDR3 region: CASSVGRTGANVLTF. As DNA, the CDR3 is TGTGCCAGCAGCGTAGGGAGAACTGGGGCCAACGTCCTGACTTTC.

This clonotype appeared a few times. This rearrangement joins TRBV6-5 to TRBJ2-7; D not certain. The CDR3 consists of 15 residues. V lost 2 bases, J lost 6 bases, and 17 bases lay in between. Germline V gene sequence: CDR1 MNHEY, CDR2 SVGAGI. CDR3 coding DNA: TGTGCCAGCAGTTACGACCCGCTGATTCCTTTCGAGCAGTACTTC. This sequence encodes CASSYDPLIPFEQYF.

There are many counts of this clonotype. The gene calls are TRBV5-1 and TRBJ1-1; D is perhaps TRBD1 (5 bases). CDR3 length: 14 residues. Germline lookup yields CDR1 SGHRS and CDR2 YFSETQ. The V end was cut by 2 bases, the J end by 5 bases, with 13 bases between. CDR3 nucleotide sequence: TGCGCCAGCAGCTTCAGGGAGGGGAAGACTGAAGCTTTCTTT. Amino acids: CASSFREGKTEAFF.

This chain joins TRBV14 and TRBJ1-1, with TRBD1 matching 7 bases. Germline V CDR1 and CDR2: SGHDN, FVKESK. The ends lost 5 bases at V and 1 base at J; junction bases unmatched: 4. This CDR3 is 14 amino acids long. The DNA of the CDR3 is TGTGCCAGCAGCGCCAGGGGGGGGAACACTGAAGCTTTCTTT. It yields the protein CASSARGGNTEAFF.

This clonotype has only a few counts. V usage is TRBV12-3 or TRBV12-4 and J usage is TRBJ2-1; 16 positions agree with TRBD2. V was clipped by 4 bases and J by 6 bases; unmatched bases: 3. This CDR3 region has 16 residues. CDR3 sequence: CASSSGTSGGANEQFF. The DNA of the CDR3 is TGTGCCAGCAGTTCAGGGACTAGCGGGGGGGCCAATGAGCAGTTCTTC.

The chain joins TRBV20-1 to TRBJ1-6; D unresolved. Germline loops: CDR1 DFQATT, CDR2 SNEGSKA (reference sequence). CDR3 size: 13 residues. Between the trimmed V and J ends, which lost 0 bases and 9 bases, there was a span of 9 bases. The CDR3 here is CSARDTPGSPLHF. CDR3 coding DNA: TGCAGTGCTAGAGACACACCTGGTTCACCCCTCCACTTT.

There are a few counts of this clonotype. The chain is built from TRBV2 and TRBJ2-1, with no clear D. With 8 bases removed from V and 5 bases from J, the gap between germline ends came to 7 bases. Germline CDR1 SNHLY, CDR2 FYNNEI. The CDR3 consists of 11 residues. The CDR3 is CASLQNNEQFF. CDR3 coding DNA: TGTGCCAGCCTACAAAACAATGAGCAGTTCTTC.

This clonotype was recorded many times. V usage is TRBV29-1 and J usage is TRBJ2-5, with 7 nucleotides matching TRBD2. With 5 bases clipped from V and 5 bases from J, the junction kept 5 bases outside the gene matches. The CDR3 spans 12 residues. Per germline, CDR1 SQVTM and CDR2 ANQGSEA. CDR3 sequence: CSVRGDGETQYF. CDR3 in DNA: TGCAGCGTTCGGGGGGACGGGGAGACCCAGTACTTC.

The sample holds many counts of this clonotype. V and J are TRBV5-1 and TRBJ2-5; the D is unclear. Trimming stripped 3 bases from V and 3 bases from J, with 9 bases between. Germline-derived CDR1 and CDR2 are SGHRS and YFSETQ. This CDR3 is 13 amino acids long. The CDR3 sequence is CASSSDTKETQYF. The CDR3 DNA follows: TGCGCCAGCAGCTCCGACACTAAAGAGACCCAGTACTTC.

This clonotype was seen a few times. J is TRBJ1-1 and V is TRBV4-3, with D unclear. Per the germline V gene, CDR1 is LGHNA and CDR2 is YSLEER. This CDR3 contains 13 residues. The ends were cut back, 5 bases at V and 1 base at J, with 8 bases in the middle. CDR3 residues: CASSIATNTEAFF. The CDR3 DNA reads TGCGCCAGCAGCATCGCCACGAACACTGAAGCTTTCTTT.

This clonotype occurred a few times. The rearrangement links TRBV5-6 to TRBJ1-2; D not certain. V shed 5 bases and J shed 3 bases, with 14 bases lying between them. Germline CDR1 is SGHDT and CDR2 is YYEEEE. The CDR3 length is 14 residues. CDR3 in DNA: TGTGCCAGCAGTTCCCCATTCGGTGACTATGGCTACACCTTC. Encoded protein: CASSSPFGDYGYTF. The whole variable domain, remainder taken from reference TRBV5-6 and TRBJ1-2, is DAGVTQSPTHLIKTRGQQVTLRCSPKSGHDTVSWYQQALGQGPQFIFQYYEEEERQRGNFPDRFSGHQFPNYSSELNVNALLLGDSALYLCASSSPFGDYGYTFGSGTRLTVV.

This chain connects TRBV11-2 to TRBJ2-1; 10 nucleotides agree with TRBD2. This CDR3 spans 18 amino acids. The germline gives CDR1 SGHAT, CDR2 FQNNGV. Trimming cost V 0 bases and J 7 bases; bases outside gene matches: 12. The CDR3 bases are TGTGCCAGCAGCTTAGATCTGAGCGGGGGGGCCAAATGGAATGAGCAGTTCTTC. It is translated as CASSLDLSGGAKWNEQFF.

This clonotype was picked up a small number of times. The chain couples TRBV6-5 to TRBJ1-1; maybe TRBD1 (5 bases). CDR3 length: 14 residues. The germline V gene encodes CDR1 MNHEY and CDR2 SVGAGI. V dropped 2 bases and J dropped 6 bases, with 13 bases sitting between them. CDR3 DNA sequence: TGTGCCAGCAGTTACGGGGCGGATTTGGCTGAAGCTTTCTTT. The encoded protein is CASSYGADLAEAFF.

This clonotype showed up just a few times. This chain uses TRBV3-1 with TRBJ1-6; 7 bases are a match to TRBD1. V lost 5 bases and J lost 5; bases outside the gene matches: 3. The CDR3 contains 14 residues. Germline CDR1 and CDR2: LGHDT and YNNKEL (reference sequence). In DNA form, the CDR3 reads TGTGCCAGCAGCTCTGACAGGGATAATTCACCCCTCCACTTT. Translating gives CASSSDRDNSPLHF.

The table lists this clonotype with a few counts. The gene calls are TRBV5-4 and TRBJ2-7, with D perhaps assigned TRBD1 or TRBD2 (5 bases each). This CDR3 has 14 residues. The germline V gene has CDR1 SGHNT and CDR2 YYREEE (reference sequence). Trimming left V 3 bases short and J 7 bases short, with 17 bases between. The CDR3 DNA reads TGTGCCAGCAGCTCACCCTCCGGGACCCAAGAGCAGTACTTC. It translates to CASSSPSGTQEQYF. Full variable domain (missing parts from reference TRBV5-4 and TRBJ2-7): ETGVTQSPTHLIKTRGQQVTLRCSSQSGHNTVSWYQQALGQGPQFIFQYYREEENGRGNFPPRFSGLQFPNYSSELNVNALELDDSALYLCASSSPSGTQEQYFGPGTRLTVT.